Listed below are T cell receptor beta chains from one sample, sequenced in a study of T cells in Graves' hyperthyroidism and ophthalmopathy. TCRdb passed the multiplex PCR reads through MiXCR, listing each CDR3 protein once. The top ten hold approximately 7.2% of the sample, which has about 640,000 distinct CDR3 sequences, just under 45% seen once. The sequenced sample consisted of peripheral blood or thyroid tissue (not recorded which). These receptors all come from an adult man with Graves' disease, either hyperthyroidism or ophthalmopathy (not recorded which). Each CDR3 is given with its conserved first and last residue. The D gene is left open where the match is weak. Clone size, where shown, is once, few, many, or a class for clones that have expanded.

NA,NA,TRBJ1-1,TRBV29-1,CRAIGGNTEAFF,TGCAGAGCCATAGGGGGTAACACTGAAGCTTTCTTT
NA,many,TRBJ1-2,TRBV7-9,CASSHSNYGYTF,TGTGCCAGCAGCCATTCAAACTATGGCTACACCTTC
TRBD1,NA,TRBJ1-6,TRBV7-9,CASSTKTGGGSPLHF,TGTGCCAGCAGCACCAAGACAGGGGGCGGTTCACCCCTCCACTTT
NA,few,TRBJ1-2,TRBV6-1,CASSESAGLDGYTF,TGTGCCAGCAGTGAATCGGCAGGGTTGGATGGCTACACCTTC
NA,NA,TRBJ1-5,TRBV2,CARGAASNQPQHF,TGTGCTAGAGGGGCAGCTAGCAATCAGCCCCAGCATTTT
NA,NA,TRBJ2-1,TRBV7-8,CASSVSWDKSYNEQFF,TGTGCCAGCAGCGTATCCTGGGACAAGTCCTACAATGAGCAGTTCTTC
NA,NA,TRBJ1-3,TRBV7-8,CASSLLGGNGNTIYF,TGTGCCAGCAGCTTACTGGGGGGCAACGGAAACACCATATATTTT
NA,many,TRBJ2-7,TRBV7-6,CASSLGTAEIYEQYF,TGTGCCAGCAGCTTAGGGACAGCCGAGATTTACGAGCAGTACTTC
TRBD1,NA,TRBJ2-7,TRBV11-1,CADRGPYEQYF,TGTGCCGACAGGGGTCCCTACGAGCAGTACTTC
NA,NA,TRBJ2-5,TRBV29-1,CSARQTNTEETQYF,TGCAGCGCCCGACAGACTAACACTGAAGAGACCCAGTACTTC
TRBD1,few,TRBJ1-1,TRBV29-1,CSVEERAGGPAFF,TGCAGCGTTGAAGAGAGGGCAGGGGGGCCGGCTTTCTTT
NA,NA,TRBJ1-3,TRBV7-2,CASSLVSRQTGNTIYF,TGTGCCAGCAGCTTAGTCTCACGGCAGACTGGAAACACCATATATTTT
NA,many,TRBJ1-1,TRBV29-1,CSVAQLNTEAFF,TGCAGCGTTGCACAGCTGAACACTGAAGCTTTCTTT
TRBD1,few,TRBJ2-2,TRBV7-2,CASSLRQGVYTGELFF,TGTGCCAGCAGCTTACGACAGGGGGTTTACACCGGGGAGCTGTTTTTT
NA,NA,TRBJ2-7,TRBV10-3,CASSGPFTYEQYF,TGTGCCAGTAGTGGGCCCTTTACCTACGAGCAGTACTTC
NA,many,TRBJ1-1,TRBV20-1,CSAKGLGNTEAFF,TGCAGTGCTAAGGGGCTTGGGAACACTGAAGCTTTCTTT
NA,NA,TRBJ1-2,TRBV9,CASSDLGVGGGDYGYTF,TGTGCCAGCAGCGATTTGGGGGTCGGGGGAGGCGACTATGGCTACACCTTC
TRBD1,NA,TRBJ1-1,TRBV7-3,CASSLGTGDEAFF,TGTGCCAGCAGCTTAGGGACAGGAGATGAAGCTTTCTTT
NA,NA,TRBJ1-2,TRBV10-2,CASSEGGKGNTF,TGCGCCAGCAGTGAAGGGGGGAAAGGAAACACCTTC
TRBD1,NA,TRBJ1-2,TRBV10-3,CAISPTGDGYTF,TGTGCCATCAGTCCCACAGGGGATGGCTACACCTTC
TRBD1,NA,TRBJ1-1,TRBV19,CASGTGLLVEAFF,TGTGCCAGCGGGACAGGGCTTTTGGTCGAAGCTTTCTTT
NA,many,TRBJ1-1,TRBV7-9,CASSLGLEGSIF,TGTGCCAGCAGCTTAGGCCTCGAAGGGTCCATCTTT
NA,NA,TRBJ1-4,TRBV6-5,CASSNDRRNEKLFF,TGTGCCAGCAGTAATGACAGGAGGAATGAAAAACTGTTTTTT
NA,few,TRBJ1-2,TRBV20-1,CSESGRDSIYGYTF,TGCAGTGAAAGCGGGCGAGACAGCATCTATGGCTACACCTTC
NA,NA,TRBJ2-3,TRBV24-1,CATSDPTMDGDTQYF,TGTGCCACCAGTGATCCAACCATGGACGGAGATACGCAGTATTTT
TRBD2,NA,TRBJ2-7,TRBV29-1,CSVAGGQFEQYF,TGCAGCGTTGCGGGAGGACAATTCGAGCAGTACTTC
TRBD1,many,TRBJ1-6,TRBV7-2,CASSLGQFNSPLHF,TGTGCCAGCAGCTTGGGACAGTTTAACTCACCCCTCCACTTT
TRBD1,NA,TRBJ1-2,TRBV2,CASSARGQGADGYTF,TGTGCCAGCAGTGCCCGGGGGCAGGGGGCAGATGGCTACACCTTC
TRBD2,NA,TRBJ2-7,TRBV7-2,CASSLVVAGGPDEQYF,TGTGCCAGCAGCTTAGTGGTTGCGGGAGGGCCAGACGAGCAGTACTTC
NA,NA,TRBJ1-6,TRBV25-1,CARGSNSPLHF,TGTGCCAGGGGAAGTAATTCACCCCTCCACTTT
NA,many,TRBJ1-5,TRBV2,CASRGRSLQPQHF,TGTGCCAGCAGGGGCCGATCGTTACAGCCCCAGCATTTT
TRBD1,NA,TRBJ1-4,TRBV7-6,CASSLEGASRRINEKLFF,TGTGCCAGCAGCCTTGAGGGGGCTTCACGCCGCATAAATGAAAAACTGTTTTTT
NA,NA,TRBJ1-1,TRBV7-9,CASSWGTTAEAFF,TGTGCCAGCAGCTGGGGGACGACGGCTGAAGCTTTCTTT
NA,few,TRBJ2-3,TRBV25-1,CASSDPGQSTDTQYF,TGTGCCAGCAGTGACCCGGGACAAAGCACAGATACGCAGTATTTT
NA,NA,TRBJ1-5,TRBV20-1,CSAHQGGSNQPQHF,TGCAGTGCGCACCAAGGTGGTAGCAATCAGCCCCAGCATTTT
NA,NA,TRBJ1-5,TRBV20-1,CSARDLGLAEETQHF,TGCAGTGCTAGAGATCTGGGACTAGCGGAAGAGACCCAGCATTTT
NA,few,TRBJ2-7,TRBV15,CASSKAGRTYEQYF,TGTGCCAGCAGCAAGGCGGGACGGACCTACGAGCAGTACTTC
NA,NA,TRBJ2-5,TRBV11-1,CASVSGLETQYF,TGTGCCAGCGTGTCGGGGCTAGAGACCCAGTACTTC
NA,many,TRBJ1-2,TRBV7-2,CASSRDVYYGYTF,TGTGCCAGCAGTCGGGACGTCTACTATGGCTACACCTTC
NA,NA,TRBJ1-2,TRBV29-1,CSSYSGTNYGYTF,TGCAGCAGTTACTCCGGGACTAACTATGGCTACACCTTC
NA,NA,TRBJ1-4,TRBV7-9,CASSPANWQGEKLFF,TGTGCCAGCAGCCCCGCGAATTGGCAAGGAGAAAAACTGTTTTTT
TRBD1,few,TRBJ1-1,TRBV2,CASSMDRGDEAFF,TGTGCCAGCAGCATGGACAGGGGGGATGAAGCTTTCTTT
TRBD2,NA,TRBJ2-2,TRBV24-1,CATSEPGLAGAGELFF,TGTGCCACCAGTGAACCGGGACTAGCGGGAGCCGGGGAGCTGTTTTTT
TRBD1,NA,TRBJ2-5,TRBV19,CASSFPGQGTETQYF,TGTGCCAGTAGTTTTCCGGGACAGGGTACGGAGACCCAGTACTTC
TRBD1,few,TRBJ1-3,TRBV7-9,CASSRGTGLTGNTIYF,TGTGCCAGCAGCCGAGGGACAGGGCTAACTGGAAACACCATATATTTT
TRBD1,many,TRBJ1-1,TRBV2,CASSEESGGTEAFF,TGTGCCAGCAGTGAGGAGTCAGGGGGCACTGAAGCTTTCTTT
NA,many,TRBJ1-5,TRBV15,CATSRDLGRGVNQPQHF,TGTGCCACCAGCAGAGATCTGGGCCGGGGGGTCAATCAGCCCCAGCATTTT
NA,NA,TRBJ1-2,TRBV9,CASSESRVSGYGYTF,TGTGCCAGCAGTGAAAGCCGCGTTAGTGGGTATGGCTACACCTTC
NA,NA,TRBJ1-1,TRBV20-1,CSASAGSEAFF,TGCAGTGCTAGTGCCGGTTCTGAAGCTTTCTTT
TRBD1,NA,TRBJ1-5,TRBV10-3,CASSAGTGLNQPQHF,TGTGCCAGCTCAGCTGGGACAGGGCTCAATCAGCCCCAGCATTTT
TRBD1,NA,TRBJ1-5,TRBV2,CASSRGTGSNQPQHF,TGTGCCAGCAGTCGCGGGACAGGCAGCAATCAGCCCCAGCATTTT
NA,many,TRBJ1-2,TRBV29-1,CSVEDEEGYTF,TGCAGCGTTGAGGACGAAGAGGGCTACACCTTC
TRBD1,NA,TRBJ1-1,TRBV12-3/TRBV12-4,CASSSPHTDRGNTEAFF,TGTGCCAGCAGTTCCCCCCACACGGACAGGGGGAACACTGAAGCTTTCTTT
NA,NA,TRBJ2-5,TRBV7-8,CASNIPPQETQYF,TGTGCCAGCAACATTCCCCCTCAAGAGACCCAGTACTTC
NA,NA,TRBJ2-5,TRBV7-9,CASSPGNIPRTKETQYF,TGTGCCAGCAGCCCCGGGAACATTCCGAGGACAAAAGAGACCCAGTACTTC
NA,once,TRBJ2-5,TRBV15,CASSRGDWETQYF,TGTGCCAGCAGCAGAGGGGATTGGGAGACCCAGTACTTC
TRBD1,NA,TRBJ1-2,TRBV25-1,CASIKQGSYGYTF,TGTGCCAGCATCAAACAGGGGAGCTATGGCTACACCTTC
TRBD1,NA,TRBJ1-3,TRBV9,CASSLRGQVLGNTIYF,TGTGCCAGCAGTCTCCGGGGACAGGTGCTTGGAAACACCATATATTTT
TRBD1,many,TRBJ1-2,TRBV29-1,CSVALTGAGGYTF,TGCAGCGTTGCCCTGACAGGGGCCGGCGGCTACACCTTC
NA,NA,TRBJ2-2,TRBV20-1,CSARDVGTSNTGELFF,TGCAGTGCTAGAGATGTAGGGACCTCGAACACCGGGGAGCTGTTTTTT